This T cell receptor beta chain derives from a study of blood T cell repertoires in COVID-19. Study summary: The analysed material was cDNA or gDNA that came from T cells, B-cell-depleted T cells, or PBMCs.

Original processing notes: Reference gene primers were amplified, and this amplification served to estimate nucleated cell counts. Here immunoSEQ multiplex PCR was the method, and the copy in TCRdb shows in-frame clones only, minus some. V and J calls and clone size are as listed in that table; D and trimming were resolved from the DNA. The repertoire holds 250,000 to 300,000 clones, with roughly 87% as singletons. The germline V gene encodes CDR1 SEHNR and CDR2 FQNEAQ (reference sequence). The CDR3 is made up of 12 amino acids. The V end lost 0 bases, the J end lost 6 bases, and 5 bases lay between the germline ends. Cohort allocation depended upon clinical history that participants reported.

The chain couples TRBV7-9 to TRBJ1-1; D unclear. The TCR was taken from a woman aged 25 to 39 who had recovered from COVID-19. Sequences were obtained from PBMCs or T cells enriched from blood (not recorded which). CDR3 in amino acids: CASSLAAAEAFF. In DNA form, the CDR3 reads TGTGCCAGCAGCTTAGCGGCTGCTGAAGCTTTCTTT.